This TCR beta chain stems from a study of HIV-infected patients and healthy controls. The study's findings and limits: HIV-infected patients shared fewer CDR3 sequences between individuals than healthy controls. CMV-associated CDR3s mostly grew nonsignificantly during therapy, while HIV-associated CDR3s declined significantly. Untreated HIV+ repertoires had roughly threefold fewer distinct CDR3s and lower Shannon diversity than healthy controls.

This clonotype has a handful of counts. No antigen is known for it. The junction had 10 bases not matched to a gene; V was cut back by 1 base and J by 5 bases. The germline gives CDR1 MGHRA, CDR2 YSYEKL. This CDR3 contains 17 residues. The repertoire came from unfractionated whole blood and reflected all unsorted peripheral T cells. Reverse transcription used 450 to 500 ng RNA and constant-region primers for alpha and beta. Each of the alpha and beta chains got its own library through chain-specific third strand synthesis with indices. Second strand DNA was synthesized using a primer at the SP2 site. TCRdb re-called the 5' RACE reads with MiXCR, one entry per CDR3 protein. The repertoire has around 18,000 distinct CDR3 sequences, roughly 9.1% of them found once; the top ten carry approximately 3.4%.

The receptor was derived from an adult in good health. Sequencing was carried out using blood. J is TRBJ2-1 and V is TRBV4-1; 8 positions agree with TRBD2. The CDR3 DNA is TGCGCCAGCAGCCAAGGTCCCGCTAGCGGGCCTAACAATGAGCAGTTCTTC. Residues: CASSQGPASGPNNEQFF.